This T cell receptor (beta chain) was identified during a study of healthy donors' naive CD4 and CD8 T cells. Background on the study: A new alpha primer set targeted every functional IMGT alpha variant. General observations from the study: Possible naive T cell homeostatic proliferation bias remained unaddressed. A reported CD4+/CD8+ bias affected most V and J genes in naive cells.

A linear amplification protocol produced the TCR libraries from 500 ng of total RNA. MiXCR, applied by TCRdb to the reads, yields one record per CDR3 protein. The data show about 200,000 distinct CDR3 sequences, with over 60% seen just once and more than 2% held by the top ten. Note on this clonotype: Its antigen is currently unknown.

The germline V and J ends were trimmed by 6 bases and 3 bases, with 9 bases remaining between them. The CDR3 extends over 13 amino acids. This chain joins TRBV12-3 or TRBV12-4 and TRBJ2-1, with a weak D call TRBD1 (5 bases). The sequenced sample was naive CD4+ and CD8+ T cells sorted from blood, pooled from several donors. This TCR was sampled from a pool of human donors in good health; the sample pools cells from several healthy donors. The CDR3 DNA follows: TGTGCCAGCAGGCCGGACAACTACAATGAGCAGTTCTTC. This translates into CASRPDNYNEQFF.